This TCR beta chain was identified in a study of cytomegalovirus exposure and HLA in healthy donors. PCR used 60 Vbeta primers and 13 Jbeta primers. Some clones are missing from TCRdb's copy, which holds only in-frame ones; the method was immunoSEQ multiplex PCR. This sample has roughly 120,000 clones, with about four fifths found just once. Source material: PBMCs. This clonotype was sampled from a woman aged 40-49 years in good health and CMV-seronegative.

The CDR3 loop is CASSPNTGVETQYF. CDR3 bases: TGTGCCAGCTCGCCAAATACAGGGGTCGAGACCCAGTACTTC. This chain joins TRBV18 and TRBJ2-5, with 7 bases identical to TRBD1. This CDR3 is 14 amino acids long. After removal of 6 bases from V and 5 bases from J, the junction contained 9 bases not matched to a gene. Looked up from germline, CDR1 is KGHSH and CDR2 is LQKENI.